The entry below gives a single T cell receptor beta chain sequence along with its context. The data originate from a study of blood T cell repertoires in COVID-19. The overall study: Samples taken during acute and convalescent COVID-19 were collected in the United States, Italy and Spain.

The CDR3 consists of 12 residues. Germline assignment: CDR1 LNHDA and CDR2 SQIVND (reference sequence). The V end was cut by 8 bases, the J end by 14 bases, with 16 bases between. In the original processing: Estimation of nucleated cell counts was performed using reference gene primer amplification. Using immunoSEQ multiplex PCR, the repertoire was profiled, and TCRdb retains in-frame clones only, with some absent. V and J calls and clone size are copied from that table; D and trimming were computed from the DNA. Of a few hundred thousand clones listed, about 88% are singletons. The sequence was collected from a woman under 40 with COVID-19, enrolled during active disease. Sequencing used peripheral blood. The J gene is TRBJ2-6, the V gene TRBV19; no reliable D call. CDR3 sequence reads: CASDNLSGLLTF. The CDR3 nucleotides read TGTGCCAGTGACAACCTATCTGGGCTCCTGACTTTC.